Below, one TCR beta chain is given with its context. The target antigen is unknown. The data stem from a study of T cell responses to AZD1222 COVID-19 vaccine. General study findings and limits: Vaccination with two AZD1222 doses was followed by a rise in Spike-specific TCR breadth and depth. Among vaccine-associated CD4 TCRs, coverage spanned spike, with dominance at 160-218 and 743-854. The reported proportion of spike-specific TCRs targeting unmutated variant regions was nearly half.

Data came from immunoSEQ multiplex PCR; TCRdb stores just in-frame clones and leaves some out. This repertoire shows about 140,000 clones, less than 95% found once; its top ten account for roughly 7.1%. The CDR3 runs 11 residues. Trimming took off 0 bases at V and 10 bases at J, with 7 bases between the two ends. Germline-derived CDR1 and CDR2 are SGDLS and YYNGEE. The specimen was peripheral blood, collected 28 days after the second dose of the MenACWY control vaccine. The sequence came from an adult who received the MenACWY meningococcal vaccine as a control. The chain joins TRBV9 to TRBJ1-2, with unresolved D. DNA of the CDR3: TGTGCCAGCAGCGTAGCGGCATCCTACACCTTC. Encoded protein: CASSVAASYTF. The variable domain in full, with the rest retrieved from reference TRBV9 and TRBJ1-2, is DSGVTQTPKHLITATGQRVTLRCSPRSGDLSVYWYQQSLDQGLQFLIQYYNGEERAKGNILERFSAQQFPDLHSELNLSSLELGDSALYFCASSVAASYTFGSGTRLTVV.